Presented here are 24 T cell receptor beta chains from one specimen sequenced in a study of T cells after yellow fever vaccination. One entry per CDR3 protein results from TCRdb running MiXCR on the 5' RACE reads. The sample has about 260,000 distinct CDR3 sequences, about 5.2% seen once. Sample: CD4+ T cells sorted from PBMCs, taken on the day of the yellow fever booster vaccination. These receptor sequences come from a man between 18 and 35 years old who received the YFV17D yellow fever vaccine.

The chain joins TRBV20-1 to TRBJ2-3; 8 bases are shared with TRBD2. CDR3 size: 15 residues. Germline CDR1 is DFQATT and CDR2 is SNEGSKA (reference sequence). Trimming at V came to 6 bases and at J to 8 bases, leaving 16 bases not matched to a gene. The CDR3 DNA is TGCAGTGCCCAGCCCTCAGCGGGGGAAACTTCTACGCAGTATTTT. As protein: CSAQPSAGETSTQYF.

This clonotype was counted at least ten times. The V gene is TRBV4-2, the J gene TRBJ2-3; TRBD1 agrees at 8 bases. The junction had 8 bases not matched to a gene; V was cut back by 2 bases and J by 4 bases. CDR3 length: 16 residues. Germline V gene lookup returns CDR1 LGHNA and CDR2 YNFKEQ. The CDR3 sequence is CASSQTDRGKADTQYF. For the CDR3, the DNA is TGTGCCAGCAGCCAAACCGACAGGGGAAAGGCAGATACGCAGTATTTT.

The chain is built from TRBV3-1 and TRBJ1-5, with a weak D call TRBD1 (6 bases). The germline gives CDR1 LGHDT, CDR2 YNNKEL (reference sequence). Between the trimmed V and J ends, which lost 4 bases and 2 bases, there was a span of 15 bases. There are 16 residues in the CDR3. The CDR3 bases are TGTGCCAGCAGCCCTTCAGGGGCGGCTGGCAATCAGCCCCAGCATTTT. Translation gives CASSPSGAAGNQPQHF.

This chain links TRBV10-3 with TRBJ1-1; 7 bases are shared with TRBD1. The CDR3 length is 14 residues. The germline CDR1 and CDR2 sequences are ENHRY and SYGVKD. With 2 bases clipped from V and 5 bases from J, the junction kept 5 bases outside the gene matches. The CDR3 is CAISETGAGTEAFF. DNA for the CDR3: TGTGCCATCAGTGAGACAGGGGCAGGGACTGAAGCTTTCTTT.

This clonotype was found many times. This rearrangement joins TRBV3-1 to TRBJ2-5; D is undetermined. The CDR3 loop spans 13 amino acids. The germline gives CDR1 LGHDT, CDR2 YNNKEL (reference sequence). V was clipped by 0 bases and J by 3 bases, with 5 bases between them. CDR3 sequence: CASSQDWEETQYF. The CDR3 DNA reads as TGTGCCAGCAGCCAAGATTGGGAAGAGACCCAGTACTTC.

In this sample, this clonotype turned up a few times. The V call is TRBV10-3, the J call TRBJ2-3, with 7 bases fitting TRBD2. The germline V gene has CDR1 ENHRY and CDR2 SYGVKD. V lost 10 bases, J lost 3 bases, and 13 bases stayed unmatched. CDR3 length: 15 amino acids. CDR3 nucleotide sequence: TGTGCCACCGTATCCTCTGGCGGGGGTACAGATACGCAGTATTTT. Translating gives CATVSSGGGTDTQYF.

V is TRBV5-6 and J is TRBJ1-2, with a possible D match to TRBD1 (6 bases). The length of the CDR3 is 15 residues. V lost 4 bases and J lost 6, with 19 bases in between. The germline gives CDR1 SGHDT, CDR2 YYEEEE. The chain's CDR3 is CASSEVQGFSNGYTF. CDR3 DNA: TGTGCCAGCAGCGAAGTACAGGGTTTCTCAAATGGCTACACCTTC.

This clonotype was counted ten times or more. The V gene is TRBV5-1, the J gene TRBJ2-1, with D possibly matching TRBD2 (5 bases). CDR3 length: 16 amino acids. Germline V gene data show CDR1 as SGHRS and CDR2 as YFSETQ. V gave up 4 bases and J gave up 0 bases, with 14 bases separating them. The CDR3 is CASSLGPGSSYNEQFF. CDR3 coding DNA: TGCGCCAGCAGCCTCGGCCCGGGGAGCTCCTACAATGAGCAGTTCTTC.

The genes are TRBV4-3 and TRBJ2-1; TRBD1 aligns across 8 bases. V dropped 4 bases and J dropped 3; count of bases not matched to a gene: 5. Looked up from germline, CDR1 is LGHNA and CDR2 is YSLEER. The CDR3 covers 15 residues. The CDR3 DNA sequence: TGCGCCAGCAGCCGGGGACAGGACAACTACAATGAGCAGTTCTTC. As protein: CASSRGQDNYNEQFF.

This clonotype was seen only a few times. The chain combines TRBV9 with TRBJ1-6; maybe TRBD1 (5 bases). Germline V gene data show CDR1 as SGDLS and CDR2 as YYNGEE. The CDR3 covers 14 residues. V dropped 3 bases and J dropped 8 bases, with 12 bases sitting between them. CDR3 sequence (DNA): TGTGCCAGCAGCGGCCCCGGGGGGGATTCACCCCTCCACTTT. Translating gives CASSGPGGDSPLHF.

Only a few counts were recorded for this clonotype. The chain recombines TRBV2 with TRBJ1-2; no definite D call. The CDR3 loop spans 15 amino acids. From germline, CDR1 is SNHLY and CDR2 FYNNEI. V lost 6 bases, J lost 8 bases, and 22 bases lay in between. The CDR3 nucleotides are TGTGCCAGCAGCCTCAGCCGACCCTCGGTCGAAGGCTACACCTTC. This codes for CASSLSRPSVEGYTF.

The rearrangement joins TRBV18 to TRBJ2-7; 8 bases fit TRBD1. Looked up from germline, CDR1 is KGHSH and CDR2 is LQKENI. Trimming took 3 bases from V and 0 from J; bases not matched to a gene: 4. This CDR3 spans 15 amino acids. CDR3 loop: CASSPNRGISYEQYF. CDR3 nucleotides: TGTGCCAGCTCACCTAACAGGGGGATCTCCTACGAGCAGTACTTC.

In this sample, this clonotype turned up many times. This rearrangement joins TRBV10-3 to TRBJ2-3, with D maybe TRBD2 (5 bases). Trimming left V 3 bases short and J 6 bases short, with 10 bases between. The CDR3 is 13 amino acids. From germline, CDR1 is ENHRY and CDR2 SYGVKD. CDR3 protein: CAISEGKRDTQYF. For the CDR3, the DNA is TGTGCCATCAGTGAAGGAAAGCGGGATACGCAGTATTTT.

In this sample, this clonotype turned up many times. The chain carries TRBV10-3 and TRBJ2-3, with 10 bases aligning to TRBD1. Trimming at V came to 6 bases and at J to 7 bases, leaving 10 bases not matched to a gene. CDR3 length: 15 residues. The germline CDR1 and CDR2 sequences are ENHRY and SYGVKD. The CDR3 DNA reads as TGTGCCATCAGGGACGGGACAGGGGATCCCCATACGCAGTATTTT. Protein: CAIRDGTGDPHTQYF.

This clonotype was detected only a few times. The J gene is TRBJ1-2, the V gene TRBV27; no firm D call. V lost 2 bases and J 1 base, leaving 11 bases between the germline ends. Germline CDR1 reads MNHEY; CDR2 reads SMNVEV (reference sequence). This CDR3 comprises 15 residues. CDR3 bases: TGTGCCAGCAGTTTAGACGCCCAGGTTAACTATGGCTACACCTTC. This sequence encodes CASSLDAQVNYGYTF.

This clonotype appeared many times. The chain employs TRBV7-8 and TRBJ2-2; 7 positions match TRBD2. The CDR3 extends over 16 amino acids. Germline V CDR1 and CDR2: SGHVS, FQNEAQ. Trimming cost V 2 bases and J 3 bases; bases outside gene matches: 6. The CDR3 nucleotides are TGTGCCAGCAGCTTACTGGCAGGGAGGGACACCGGGGAGCTGTTTTTT. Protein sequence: CASSLLAGRDTGELFF.

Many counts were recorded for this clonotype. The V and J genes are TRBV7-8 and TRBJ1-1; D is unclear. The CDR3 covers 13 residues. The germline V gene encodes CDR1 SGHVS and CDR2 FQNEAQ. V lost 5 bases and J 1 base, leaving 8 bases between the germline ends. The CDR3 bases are TGTGCCAGCAGCACCGCACAGAACACTGAAGCTTTCTTT. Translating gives CASSTAQNTEAFF.

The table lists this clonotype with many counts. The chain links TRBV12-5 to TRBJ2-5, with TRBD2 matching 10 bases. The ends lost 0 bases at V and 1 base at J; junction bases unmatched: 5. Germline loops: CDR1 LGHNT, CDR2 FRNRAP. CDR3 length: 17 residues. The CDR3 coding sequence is TGTGCTAGTGGTTTGGTTTTAGCGGGGGGACCCCAAGAGACCCAGTACTTC. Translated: CASGLVLAGGPQETQYF.

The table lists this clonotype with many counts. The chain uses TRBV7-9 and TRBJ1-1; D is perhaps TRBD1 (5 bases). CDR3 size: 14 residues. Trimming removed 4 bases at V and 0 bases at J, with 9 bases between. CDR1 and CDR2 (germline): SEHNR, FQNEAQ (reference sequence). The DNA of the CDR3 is TGTGCCAGCAGCTGGGGCAGCTTGAACACTGAAGCTTTCTTT. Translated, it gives CASSWGSLNTEAFF.

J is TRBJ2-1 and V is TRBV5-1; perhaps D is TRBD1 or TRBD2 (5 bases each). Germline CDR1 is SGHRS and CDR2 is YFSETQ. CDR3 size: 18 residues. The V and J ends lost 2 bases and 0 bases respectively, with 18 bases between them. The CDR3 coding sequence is TGCGCCAGCAGCTTCTCACGGGCTGCAGGGAGCTCCTACAATGAGCAGTTCTTC. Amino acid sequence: CASSFSRAAGSSYNEQFF.

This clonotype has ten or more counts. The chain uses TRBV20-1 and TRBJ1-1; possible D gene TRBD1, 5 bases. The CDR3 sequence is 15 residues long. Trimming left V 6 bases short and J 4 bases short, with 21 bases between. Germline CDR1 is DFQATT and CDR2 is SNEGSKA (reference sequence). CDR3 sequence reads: CSARAVGGYGTEAFF. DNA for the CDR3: TGCAGTGCCCGAGCAGTTGGGGGGTATGGCACTGAAGCTTTCTTT.

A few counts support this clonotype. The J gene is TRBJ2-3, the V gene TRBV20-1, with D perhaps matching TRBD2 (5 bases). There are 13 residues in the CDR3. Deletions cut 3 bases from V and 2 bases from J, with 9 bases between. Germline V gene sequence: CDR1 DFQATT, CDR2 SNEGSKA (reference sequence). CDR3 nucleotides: TGCAGTGCTAGTTCGGGATTCACAGATACGCAGTATTTT. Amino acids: CSASSGFTDTQYF.

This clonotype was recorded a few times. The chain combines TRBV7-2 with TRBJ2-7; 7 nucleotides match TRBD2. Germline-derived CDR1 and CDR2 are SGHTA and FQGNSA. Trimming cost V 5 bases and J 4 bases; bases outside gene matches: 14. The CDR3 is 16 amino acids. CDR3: CASSTLNSGYHYEQYV. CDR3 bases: TGTGCCAGCAGCACCCTCAATAGCGGGTATCATTACGAGCAGTACGTC.

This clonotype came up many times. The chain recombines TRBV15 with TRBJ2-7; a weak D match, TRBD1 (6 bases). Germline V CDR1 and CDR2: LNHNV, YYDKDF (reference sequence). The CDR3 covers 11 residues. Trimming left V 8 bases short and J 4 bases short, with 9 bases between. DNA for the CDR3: TGTGCCACCCAACAGGGTTACGAGCAGTACTTC. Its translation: CATQQGYEQYF.